This T cell receptor (beta chain) was sequenced in a study of molecular identifiers for immune sequencing clone quantification. Across the study: Replicate experiments took RNA from approximately 20,000 or 100,000 naive CD8 cells, divided it five ways and sequenced four.

Generation of bulk TCR libraries relied on previously described methods and listed TCR primers. TCRdb ran MiXCR on the PCR reads and lists one entry per CDR3 protein. The sample holds under 600,000 distinct CDR3 sequences, roughly a fifth seen once. This clonotype was observed a handful of times. The target antigen is unknown. Findings and limits, study-wide: Because of identical TCR molecules sharing a barcode, sizes of highly expanded clones could be underestimated.

The authors sorted naive CD8 T cells as CD8+CD4-CCR7+CD45RA+. What was sequenced was naive CD8+ T cells from blood, with Jurkat cell RNA spiked in. Subset specified: FACS-sorted CD8+CD4-CCR7+CD45RA+ naive T cells. The sequence derives from a human donor in good health. Some libraries in this study had Jurkat cell RNA spiked in.

CDR3 residues: CASSLSGSKDNEQFF. Here the CDR3 DNA reads TGTGCCAGCAGTTTAAGCGGGAGTAAGGACAATGAGCAGTTCTTC. The V gene is TRBV6-2 or TRBV6-3, the J gene TRBJ2-1; TRBD2 agrees at 8 bases. Germline CDR1 MNHEY, CDR2 SVGEGT. The CDR3 extends over 15 amino acids. J gave up 5 bases and V 4 bases, and 7 bases lay outside the gene matches.